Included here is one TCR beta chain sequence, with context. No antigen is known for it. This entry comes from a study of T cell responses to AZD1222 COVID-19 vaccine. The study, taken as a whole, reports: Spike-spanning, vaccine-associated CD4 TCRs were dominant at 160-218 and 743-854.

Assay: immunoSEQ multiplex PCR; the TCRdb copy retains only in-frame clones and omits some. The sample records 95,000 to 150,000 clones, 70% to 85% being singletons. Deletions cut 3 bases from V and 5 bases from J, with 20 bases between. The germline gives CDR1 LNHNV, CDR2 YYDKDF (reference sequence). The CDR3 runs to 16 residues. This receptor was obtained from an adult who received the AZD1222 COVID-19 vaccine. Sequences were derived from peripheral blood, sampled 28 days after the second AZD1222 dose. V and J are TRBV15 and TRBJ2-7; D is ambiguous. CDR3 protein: CATSSTGLPKSHEQYF. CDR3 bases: TGTGCCACCAGCAGCACCGGGCTTCCGAAAAGCCACGAGCAGTACTTC.